Reported below is one T cell receptor beta chain. Its target antigen remains unknown. Base quality data are lacking; no much larger clone is found one base away. The receptor library was made with the immunoSEQ multiplex PCR assay. In the original analysis: A statistical classification framework was developed to diagnose cytomegalovirus status using the catalog of TCR beta chain sequences. TCRdb took this table from immuneACCESS and kept in-frame rearrangements with V and J called. Such tables lack part of the clones; where checked against another copy, unresolved V genes explain under half of the gap, and the rest is unexplained. For V, J and clone size, that table is used; D and trimming come from the DNA. The table for this sample lists hundreds of thousands of clones; around 86% of them were counted only once. Roughly 0.8% of the sample goes to the ten largest clones. The donors were included in the validation cohort of over a hundred subjects, a group kept apart from the roughly 670-subject first cohort.

These data come from a study of cytomegalovirus exposure and HLA in healthy donors (dated by TCRdb to about 2017). With regard to the full study: The approximately 710 repertoires of the first cohort and the 120 validation repertoires were produced on the same platform, according to a later analysis. The aim of the study was to test whether cataloging public T cell receptors could identify signatures of past pathogen exposure. Along with the approximately 650-subject first cohort, a separate validation cohort of 120 different subjects was used. To predict cytomegalovirus infection status, the study brought together high-throughput TCR immunosequencing, statistical association of individual TCRs with disease status, and machine learning.

Broader findings and caveats from the paper: In the study, 164 TCR beta chains were listed as associated with cytomegalovirus. It was suggested by the authors that the approach could potentially be generalized to other disease states and immunological phenotypes. The classifier was reported to diagnose cytomegalovirus status with high specificity and sensitivity in both the original and validation cohorts. Subsequent analysis determined that TCRs grouped into clusters in the first cohort also showed a tendency toward co-occurrence across the 130 or so validation repertoires, and 90% to 95% of cluster scores exceeded 0. A few of the identified cytomegalovirus-associated TCR beta chains were confirmed in vitro to be specific for cytomegalovirus antigens. A later analysis lacked HLA typing for the validation cohort, so it scored co-occurrence in that cohort across all 120 repertoires. Most TCR sequences were seen in very few donors, while some public TCRs were found in many individuals.

The clonotype was recovered from a woman between 18 and 30 years old in good health and CMV-seronegative. Source material: PBMCs.

The nucleotide sequence is given as TGTGCCAGCAGTGAAAACAGCTACAATGAGCAGTTCTTC. It encodes CASSENSYNEQFF. The chain uses TRBV2 and TRBJ2-1; no D gene can be assigned with confidence. The CDR3 numbers 13 residues from cysteine through phenylalanine. Only the CDR3 portion is preserved as DNA: 39 bases, with reading frame beginning at the first base. A distance of 5 bases separates the germline ends of V and J, which lose 2 bases and 3 bases respectively. CDR1 and CDR2, looked up from the germline V gene, are SNHLY and FYNNEI.